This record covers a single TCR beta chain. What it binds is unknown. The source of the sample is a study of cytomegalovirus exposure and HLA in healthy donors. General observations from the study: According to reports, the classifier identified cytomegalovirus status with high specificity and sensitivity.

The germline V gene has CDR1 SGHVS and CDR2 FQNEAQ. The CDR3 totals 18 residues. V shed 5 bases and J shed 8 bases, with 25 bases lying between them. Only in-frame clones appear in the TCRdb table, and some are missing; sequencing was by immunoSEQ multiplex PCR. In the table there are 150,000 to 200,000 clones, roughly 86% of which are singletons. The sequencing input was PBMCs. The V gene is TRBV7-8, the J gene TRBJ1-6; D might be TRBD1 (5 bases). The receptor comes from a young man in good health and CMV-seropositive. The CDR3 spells CASSRNAEYGTEYSPLHF. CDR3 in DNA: TGTGCCAGCAGCCGGAACGCGGAATATGGGACGGAATATTCACCCCTCCACTTT.